The clone carrying this T cell receptor beta chain has only a few counts. CDR1 and CDR2 from the germline V gene are SGHNT and YYREEE (reference sequence). V lost 10 bases and J 7 bases, leaving 17 bases between the germline ends. The CDR3 extends over 12 amino acids. This sample was included in a study of T cell repertoires in aging, cancer and after chemotherapy. Multiplex touch-down PCR with TRB-A/B primers amplified rearranged V-D-J TRB sequences. TCRdb called the multiplex PCR reads again in MiXCR, with one record for every CDR3 protein. This sample has about 10,000 distinct CDR3 sequences, with 30% to 40% found just once. The template was genomic DNA from peripheral blood, not RNA.

The clonotype was recovered from a human donor in good health. V gene TRBV5-4 combines with J gene TRBJ1-2; weak D call: TRBD1 (5 bases). Sequencing input: blood. CDR3 protein: CAPMGGTSGYTF. For the CDR3, the DNA is TGTGCCCCCATGGGAGGGACGAGTGGCTACACCTTC.